The 17 T cell receptor beta chains below were found in one sample sequenced in a study of cytomegalovirus exposure and HLA in healthy donors (dated by TCRdb to the late 2010s). Library construction relied on the immunoSEQ multiplex PCR assay. A mixture of 60 forward primers for TCR Vbeta segments and 13 reverse primers for TCR Jbeta segments was used in the multiplex PCR. TCRdb carries this immuneACCESS record with in-frame sequences only. Its versions omit some clonotypes, under half of them owing to an unresolved V gene in the studies checked, with the rest unexplained. The sample has about 170,000 clones on record, just under 80% of them singletons. The top ten clones comprise 2.5% to 3.5% of the sample. Material for sequencing was PBMCs. These receptors originate from a woman aged 45-65 years in good health and CMV-seropositive.

V and J are TRBV7-8 and TRBJ2-1; the match to TRBD2 covers 9 bases. The CDR3 runs 16 residues. V lost 5 bases, J lost 6 bases, and 11 bases stayed unmatched. The germline CDR1 and CDR2 sequences are SGHVS and FQNEAQ. The CDR3 sequence is CASSDSGAGGRNEQFF. CDR3 bases: TGTGCCAGCAGCGACAGCGGGGCGGGGGGGCGCAATGAGCAGTTCTTC.

The rearrangement links TRBV30 to TRBJ2-1; 7 bases match TRBD1. This CDR3 contains 14 residues. The V and J ends lost 7 bases and 3 bases, in that order; junction bases with no gene match: 9. Germline V CDR1 and CDR2: GTSNPN, SVGIG (reference sequence). The CDR3: CAYRTGSNYNEQFF. For the CDR3, the DNA is TGTGCCTACCGGACAGGCTCAAACTACAATGAGCAGTTCTTC. Full variable domain (remainder filled in from reference TRBV30 and TRBJ2-1): SQTIHQWPATLVQPVGSPLSLECTVEGTSNPNLYWYRQAAGRGLQLLFYSVGIGQISSEVPQNLSASRPQDRQFILSSKKLLLSDSGFYLCAYRTGSNYNEQFFGPGTRLTVL.

The gene calls are TRBV19 and TRBJ2-2; 7 bases align to TRBD1. Trimming took 5 bases from V and 7 from J; bases not matched to a gene: 7. Germline V gene lookup returns CDR1 LNHDA and CDR2 SQIVND (reference sequence). This CDR3 region has 14 residues. The DNA of the CDR3 is TGTGCCAGTAGTCCCCGACAGGGCGTCGGGGAGCTGTTTTTT. This translates into CASSPRQGVGELFF. The full variable domain, with the rest looked up from reference TRBV19 and TRBJ2-2, is DGGITQSPKYLFRKEGQNVTLSCEQNLNHDAMYWYRQDPGQGLRLIYYSQIVNDFQKGDIAEGYSVSREKKESFPLTVTSAQKNPTAFYLCASSPRQGVGELFFGEGSRLTVL.

The chain has TRBV2 and TRBJ2-7; D may be TRBD1 (6 bases). There are 14 residues in the CDR3. The ends were cut back, 7 bases at V and 2 bases at J, with 15 bases in the middle. Germline CDR1 SNHLY, CDR2 FYNNEI. The CDR3 DNA reads TGTGCCAGCAAGGGCGACAGGTCCGCCTACGAGCAGTACTTC. This encodes CASKGDRSAYEQYF. Looking up the rest from reference TRBV2 and TRBJ2-7 gives the full variable domain: EPEVTQTPSHQVTQMGQEVILRCVPISNHLYFYWYRQILGQKVEFLVSFYNNEISEKSEIFDDQFSVERPDGSNFTLKIRSTKLEDSAMYFCASKGDRSAYEQYFGPGTRLTVT.

The J gene is TRBJ2-5, the V gene TRBV11-2, with D possibly TRBD1 on 6 matching bases. The ends were cut back, 1 base at V and 2 bases at J, with 17 bases in the middle. The CDR3 runs to 17 residues. CDR1 is SGHAT, CDR2 FQNNGV, per germline. The DNA of the CDR3 is TGTGCCAGCAGCTTAGCCCTATACAGGGTGTGGCAAGAGACCCAGTACTTC. The encoded protein is CASSLALYRVWQETQYF.

The chain employs TRBV19 and TRBJ1-1; 12 nucleotides agree with TRBD1. The CDR3 runs 17 residues. V shed 4 bases and J 4 bases; nucleotides not matched to a gene: 10. CDR1 is LNHDA and CDR2 is SQIVND in the germline V gene (reference sequence). CDR3 in DNA: TGTGCCAGTAGTAGCCCGAGGGACAGGGGGCAGGTCACTGAAGCTTTCTTT. Amino acid sequence: CASSSPRDRGQVTEAFF.

The CDR3 sequence is CASTGTSGSSGTDTQYF. DNA for the CDR3: TGCGCCAGCACCGGGACTAGCGGGAGTTCGGGCACAGATACGCAGTATTTT. The J gene is TRBJ2-3, the V gene TRBV5-1; TRBD2 aligns across 14 bases. The CDR3 covers 17 residues. Germline values: CDR1 SGHRS, CDR2 YFSETQ. Losses at the gene ends were 6 bases for V and 1 base for J; bases not matched to a gene: 7.

This clone was recorded once. One junction end disagrees with the germline gene, perhaps due to a read error. The V and J genes are TRBV7-9 and TRBJ1-1; no reliable D call. The CDR3 consists of 15 residues. The germline V gene encodes CDR1 SEHNR and CDR2 FQNEAQ (reference sequence). The CDR3 DNA reads TGTTCCAGCAGCTCCCCGACAACCTGGGTGACTGAAGCTTTCTTT. It translates to CSSSSPTTWVTEAFF.

Written as DNA, the CDR3 is TGCGCCAGCAGCTTGGGGGGCCTCTCTGGAAACACCATATATTTT. It specifies CASSLGGLSGNTIYF. V usage is TRBV5-1 and J usage is TRBJ1-3, with a tentative D call TRBD1 (5 bases). Per germline, CDR1 SGHRS and CDR2 YFSETQ. Trimming stripped 0 bases from V and 0 bases from J, with 7 bases between. The CDR3 length is 15 residues.

The V and J genes are TRBV28 and TRBJ1-2; D is undetermined. Trimming took 5 bases from V and 7 from J, leaving 11 bases between them. The CDR3 is 12 amino acids. Germline CDR1 MDHEN, CDR2 SYDVKM. CDR3 protein: CASSPSARGYTF. CDR3 in DNA: TGTGCCAGCAGTCCCTCAGCGCGTGGCTACACCTTC.

The chain uses TRBV9 and TRBJ1-3, with D maybe TRBD1 (6 bases). Germline V gene lookup returns CDR1 SGDLS and CDR2 YYNGEE. Trimming left V 0 bases short and J 6 bases short, with 10 bases between. The CDR3 spans 14 residues. CDR3 sequence: CASSVGGPKNTIYF. CDR3 bases: TGTGCCAGCAGCGTAGGGGGGCCCAAAAACACCATATATTTT.

The genes are TRBV6-6 and TRBJ2-3; 8 positions match TRBD1. Unmatched junction bases numbered 9, after V lost 5 bases and J lost 5 bases. The CDR3 is made up of 15 amino acids. CDR1 and CDR2 (germline): MNHNY, SVGAGI (reference sequence). CDR3 protein: CASSDPGGAVDTQYF. The CDR3 nucleotides are TGTGCCAGCAGTGACCCAGGGGGCGCGGTAGATACGCAGTATTTT.

The genes are TRBV7-6 and TRBJ2-7; 14 bases are shared with TRBD2. CDR3 length: 17 amino acids. V lost 4 bases, J lost 0 bases, and 5 bases stayed unmatched. The V gene's germline CDR1 is SGHVS and CDR2 FNYEAQ. The CDR3 protein is CASSWTSGRPHSYEQYF. In DNA form, the CDR3 reads TGTGCCAGCAGCTGGACTAGCGGGAGGCCCCACTCCTACGAGCAGTACTTC.

The chain carries TRBV27 and TRBJ1-2; 9 bases are a match to TRBD1. With V trimmed by 5 bases and J by 0 bases, 13 bases remained unmatched. CDR1 and CDR2 (germline): MNHEY, SMNVEV (reference sequence). The CDR3 length is 18 residues. The CDR3 sequence is CASSPPLRDREANYGYTF. The DNA of the CDR3 is TGTGCCAGCAGTCCGCCTTTGCGGGACAGGGAAGCTAACTATGGCTACACCTTC.

This chain uses TRBV18 with TRBJ1-2, with 7 positions matching TRBD1. Germline-derived CDR1 and CDR2 are KGHSH and LQKENI. The CDR3 loop spans 12 amino acids. The CDR3 region has the DNA TGTGCTACATCGACAGGGCCATATGGCTACACCTTC. Encoded protein: CATSTGPYGYTF.

This chain uses TRBV5-1 with TRBJ1-2; D perhaps matches TRBD1 (5 bases). V lost 5 bases and J lost 3, with 11 bases in between. The CDR3 extends over 13 amino acids. Germline V gene data show CDR1 as SGHRS and CDR2 as YFSETQ. CDR3 region: CASRKGEDYGYTF. The CDR3 coding sequence is TGCGCCAGCAGAAAAGGGGAAGACTATGGCTACACCTTC.

The V call is TRBV15, the J call TRBJ1-5; a weak D match, TRBD1 (5 bases). The length of the CDR3 is 15 residues. The V and J ends lost 3 bases and 7 bases respectively, with 16 bases between them. Per germline, CDR1 LNHNV and CDR2 YYDKDF (reference sequence). The CDR3: CATSRSGGLWQPQHF. Here the CDR3 DNA reads TGTGCCACCAGCAGGTCGGGGGGGTTGTGGCAGCCCCAGCATTTT.